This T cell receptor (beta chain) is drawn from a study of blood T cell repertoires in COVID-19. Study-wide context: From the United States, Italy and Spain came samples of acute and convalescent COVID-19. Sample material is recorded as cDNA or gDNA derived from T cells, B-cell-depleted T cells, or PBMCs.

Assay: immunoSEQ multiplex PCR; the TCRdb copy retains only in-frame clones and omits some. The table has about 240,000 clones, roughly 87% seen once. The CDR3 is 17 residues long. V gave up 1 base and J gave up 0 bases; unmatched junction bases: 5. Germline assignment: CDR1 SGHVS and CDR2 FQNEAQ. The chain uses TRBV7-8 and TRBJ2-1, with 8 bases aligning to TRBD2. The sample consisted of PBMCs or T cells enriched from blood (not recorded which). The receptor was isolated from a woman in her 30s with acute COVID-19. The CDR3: CASSLGVAGRSYNEQFF. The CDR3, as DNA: TGTGCCAGCAGCTTAGGAGTAGCGGGACGCTCCTACAATGAGCAGTTCTTC.